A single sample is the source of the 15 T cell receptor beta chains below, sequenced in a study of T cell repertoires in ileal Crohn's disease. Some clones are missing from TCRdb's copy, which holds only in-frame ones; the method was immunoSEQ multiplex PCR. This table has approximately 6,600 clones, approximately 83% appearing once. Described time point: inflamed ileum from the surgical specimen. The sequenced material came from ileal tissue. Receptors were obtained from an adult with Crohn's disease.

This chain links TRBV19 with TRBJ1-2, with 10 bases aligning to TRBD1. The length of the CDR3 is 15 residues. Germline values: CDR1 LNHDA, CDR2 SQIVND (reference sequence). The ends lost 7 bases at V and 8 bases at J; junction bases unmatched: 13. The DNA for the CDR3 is TGTGCCAGTACAGTCCATCGGGACAGGGGCGGGGGCTACACCTTC. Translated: CASTVHRDRGGGYTF. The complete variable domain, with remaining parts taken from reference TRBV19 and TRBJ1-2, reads DGGITQSPKYLFRKEGQNVTLSCEQNLNHDAMYWYRQDPGQGLRLIYYSQIVNDFQKGDIAEGYSVSREKKESFPLTVTSAQKNPTAFYLCASTVHRDRGGGYTFGSGTRLTVV.

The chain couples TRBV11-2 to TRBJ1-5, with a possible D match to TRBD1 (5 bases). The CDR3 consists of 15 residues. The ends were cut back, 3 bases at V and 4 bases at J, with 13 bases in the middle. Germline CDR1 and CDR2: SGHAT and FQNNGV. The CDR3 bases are TGTGCCAGCAGCTTGGGGCAGGGAGGTAATCAGCCCCAGCATTTT. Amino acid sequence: CASSLGQGGNQPQHF.

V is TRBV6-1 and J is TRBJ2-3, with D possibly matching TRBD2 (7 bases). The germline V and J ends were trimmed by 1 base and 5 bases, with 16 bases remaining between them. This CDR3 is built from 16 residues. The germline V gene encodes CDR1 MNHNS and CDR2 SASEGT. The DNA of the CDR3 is TGTGCCAGCAGTGAAGAAGGTGCGGGGGCCAAAGATACGCAGTATTTT. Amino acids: CASSEEGAGAKDTQYF.

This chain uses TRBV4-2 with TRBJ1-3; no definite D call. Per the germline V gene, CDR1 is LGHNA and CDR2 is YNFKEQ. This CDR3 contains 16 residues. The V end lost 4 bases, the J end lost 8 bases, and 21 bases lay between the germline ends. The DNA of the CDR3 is TGTGCCAGCAGCCCGCAGCCGATTGGTAGGGAACACACCATATATTTT. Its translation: CASSPQPIGREHTIYF.

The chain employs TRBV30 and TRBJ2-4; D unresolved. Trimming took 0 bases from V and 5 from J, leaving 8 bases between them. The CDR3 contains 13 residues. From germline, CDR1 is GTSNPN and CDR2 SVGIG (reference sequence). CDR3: CAWSVSVENIQYF. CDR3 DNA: TGTGCCTGGAGTGTATCGGTGGAAAACATTCAGTACTTC.

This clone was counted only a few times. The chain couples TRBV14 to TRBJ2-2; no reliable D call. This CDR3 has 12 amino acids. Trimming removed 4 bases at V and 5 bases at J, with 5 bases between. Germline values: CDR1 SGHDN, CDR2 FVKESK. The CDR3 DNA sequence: TGTGCCAGCAGCCCTGAAACCGGGGAGCTGTTTTTT. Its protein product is CASSPETGELFF.

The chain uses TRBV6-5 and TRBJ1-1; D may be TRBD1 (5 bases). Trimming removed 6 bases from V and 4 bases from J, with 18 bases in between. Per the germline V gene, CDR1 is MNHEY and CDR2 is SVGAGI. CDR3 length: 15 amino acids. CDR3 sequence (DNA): TGTGCCAGCAGGATGGACCGCCGAGGGGCCACTGAAGCTTTCTTT. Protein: CASRMDRRGATEAFF.

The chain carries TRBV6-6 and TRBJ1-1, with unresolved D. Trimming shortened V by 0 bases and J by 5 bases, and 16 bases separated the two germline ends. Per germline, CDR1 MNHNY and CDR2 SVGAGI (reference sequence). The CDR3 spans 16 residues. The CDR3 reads CASSYSLSGVGTEAFF. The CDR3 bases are TGTGCCAGCAGTTACTCCCTTTCCGGGGTCGGGACTGAAGCTTTCTTT.

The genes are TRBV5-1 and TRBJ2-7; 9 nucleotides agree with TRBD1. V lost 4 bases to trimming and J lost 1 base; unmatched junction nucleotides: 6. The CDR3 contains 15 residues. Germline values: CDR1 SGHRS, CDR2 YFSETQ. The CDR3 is CASSTSGTGSYEQYF. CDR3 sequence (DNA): TGCGCCAGCAGCACCTCCGGGACAGGGTCCTACGAGCAGTACTTC.

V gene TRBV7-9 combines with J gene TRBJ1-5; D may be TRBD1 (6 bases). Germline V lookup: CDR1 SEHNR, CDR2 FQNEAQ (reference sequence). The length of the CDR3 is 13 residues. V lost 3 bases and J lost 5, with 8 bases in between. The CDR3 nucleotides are TGTGCCAGCAGCTTGAGGGGGGATCAGCCCCAGCATTTT. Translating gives CASSLRGDQPQHF.

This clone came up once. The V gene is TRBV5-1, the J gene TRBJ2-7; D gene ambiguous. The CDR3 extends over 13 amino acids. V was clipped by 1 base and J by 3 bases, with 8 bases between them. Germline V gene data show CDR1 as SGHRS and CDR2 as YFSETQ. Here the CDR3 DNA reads TGCGCCAGCAGCTTGACGCGTTTCTACGAGCAGTACTTC. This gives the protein CASSLTRFYEQYF.

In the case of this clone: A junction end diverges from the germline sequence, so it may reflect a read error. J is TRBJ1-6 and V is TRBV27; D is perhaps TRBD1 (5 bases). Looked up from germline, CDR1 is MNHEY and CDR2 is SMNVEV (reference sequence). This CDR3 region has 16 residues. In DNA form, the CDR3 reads TGTGCCGGCAGTCCTTCACCGGGACGGTATAATTCACCCCTCCACTTT. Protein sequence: CAGSPSPGRYNSPLHF.

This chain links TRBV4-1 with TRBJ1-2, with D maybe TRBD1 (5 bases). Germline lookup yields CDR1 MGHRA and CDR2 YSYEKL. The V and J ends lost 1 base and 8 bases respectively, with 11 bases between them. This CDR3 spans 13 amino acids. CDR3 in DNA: TGCGCCAGCAGCCAAGGAGGGGCAGACGGCTACACCTTC. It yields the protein CASSQGGADGYTF.

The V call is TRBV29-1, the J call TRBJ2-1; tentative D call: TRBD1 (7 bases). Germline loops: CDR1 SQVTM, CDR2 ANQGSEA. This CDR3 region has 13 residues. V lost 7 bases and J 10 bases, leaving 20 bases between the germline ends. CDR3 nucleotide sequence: TGCAGCGCTCCGGACAGGAACGGGGGAGAGCAGTTCTTC. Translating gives CSAPDRNGGEQFF.

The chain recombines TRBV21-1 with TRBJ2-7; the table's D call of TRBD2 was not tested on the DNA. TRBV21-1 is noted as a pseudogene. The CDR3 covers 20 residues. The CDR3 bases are TGTGCCAGCAGCCCAGGGGCCCAGGGGATAGGGACTAGCGGAATGTACGAGCAGTACTTC. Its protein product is CASSPGAQGIGTSGMYEQYF.